This T cell receptor (beta chain) was identified in a study of T cell responses to AZD1222 COVID-19 vaccine. Points from the study as a whole: Just a handful of people given AZD1222 tested seropositive at baseline. Targets within unmutated variant regions were reportedly found for nearly half of spike-specific TCRs. CD4 TCRs covered the whole spike, strongest at regions 160-218 and 743-854. Compared with day 0, the breadth and depth of the Spike-specific TCR repertoire rose significantly after two doses of AZD1222.

The germline gives CDR1 ENHRY, CDR2 SYGVKD. The CDR3 spans 16 residues. J was trimmed by 3 bases and V by 3 bases; bases with no gene match: 9. In this sample, this clone turned up a few times. Its antigen is not known. The protocol was immunoSEQ multiplex PCR, while the TCRdb copy is restricted to in-frame clones and leaves out a portion. The data show 60,000 to 75,000 clones, with 83% seen just once and roughly 6% held by the top ten. The TCR originated in an adult who received the AZD1222 COVID-19 vaccine. The sample here was peripheral blood, taken 28 days after the second AZD1222 dose. J is TRBJ2-7 and V is TRBV10-3, with TRBD2 identical over 9 bases. CDR3 loop: CAISDPNHSGSYEQYF. In DNA, the CDR3 is TGTGCCATCAGTGACCCGAACCATAGCGGGAGCTACGAGCAGTACTTC.